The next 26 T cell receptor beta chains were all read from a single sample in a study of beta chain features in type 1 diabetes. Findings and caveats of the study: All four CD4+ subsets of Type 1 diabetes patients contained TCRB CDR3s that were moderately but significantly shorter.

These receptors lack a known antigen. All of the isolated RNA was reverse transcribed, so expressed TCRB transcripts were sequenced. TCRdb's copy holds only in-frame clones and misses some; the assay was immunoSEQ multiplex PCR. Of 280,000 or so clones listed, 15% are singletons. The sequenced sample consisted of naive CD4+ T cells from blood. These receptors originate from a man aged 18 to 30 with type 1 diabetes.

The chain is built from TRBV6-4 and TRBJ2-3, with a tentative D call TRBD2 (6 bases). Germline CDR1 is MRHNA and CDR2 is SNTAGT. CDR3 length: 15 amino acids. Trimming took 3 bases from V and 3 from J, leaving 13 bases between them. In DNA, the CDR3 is TGTGCCAGCAGTGAATTCGGGGAGGCGACAGATACGCAGTATTTT. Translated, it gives CASSEFGEATDTQYF.

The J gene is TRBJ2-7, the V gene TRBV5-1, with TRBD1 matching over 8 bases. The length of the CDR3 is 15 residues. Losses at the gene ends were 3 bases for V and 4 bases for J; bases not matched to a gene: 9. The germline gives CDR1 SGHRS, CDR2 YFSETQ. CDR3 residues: CASSYTGGRLYEQYF. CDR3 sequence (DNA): TGCGCCAGCAGCTATACAGGGGGTAGGCTTTACGAGCAGTACTTC.

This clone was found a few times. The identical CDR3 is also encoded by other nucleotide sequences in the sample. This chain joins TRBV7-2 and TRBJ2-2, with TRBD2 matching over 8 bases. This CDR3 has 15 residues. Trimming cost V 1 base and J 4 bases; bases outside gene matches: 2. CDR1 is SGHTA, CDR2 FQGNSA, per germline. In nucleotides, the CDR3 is TGTGCCAGCAGCTTAGTTGCGGGGGGCACCGGGGAGCTGTTTTTT. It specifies CASSLVAGGTGELFF.

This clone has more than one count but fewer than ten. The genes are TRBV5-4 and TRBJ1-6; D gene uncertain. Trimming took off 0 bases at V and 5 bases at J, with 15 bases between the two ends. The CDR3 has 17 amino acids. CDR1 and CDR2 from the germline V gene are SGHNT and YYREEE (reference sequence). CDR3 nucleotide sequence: TGTGCCAGCAGCTTGGCGCGAGGAAGTTTGGATAATTCACCCCTCCACTTT. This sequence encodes CASSLARGSLDNSPLHF.

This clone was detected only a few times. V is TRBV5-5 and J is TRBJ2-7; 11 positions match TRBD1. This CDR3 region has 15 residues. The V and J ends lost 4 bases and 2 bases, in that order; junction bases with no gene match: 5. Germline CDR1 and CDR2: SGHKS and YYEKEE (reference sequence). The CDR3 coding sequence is TGTGCCAGCAGCAGGGAGGGACAGGGGGCCTACGAGCAGTACTTC. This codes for CASSREGQGAYEQYF.

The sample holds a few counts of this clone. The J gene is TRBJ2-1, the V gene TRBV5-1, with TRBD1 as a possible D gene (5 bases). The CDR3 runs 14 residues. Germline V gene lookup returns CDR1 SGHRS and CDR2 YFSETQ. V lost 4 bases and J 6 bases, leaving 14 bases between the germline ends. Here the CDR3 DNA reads TGCGCCAGCAGCCAAAGGTTAAGGGGCAATGAGCAGTTCTTC. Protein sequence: CASSQRLRGNEQFF.

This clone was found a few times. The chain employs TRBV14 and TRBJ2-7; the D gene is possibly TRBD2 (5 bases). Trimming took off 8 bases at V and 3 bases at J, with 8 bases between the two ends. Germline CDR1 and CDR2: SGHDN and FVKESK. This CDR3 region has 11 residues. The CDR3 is CASSGYYEQYF. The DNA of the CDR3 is TGTGCCAGCTCGGGGTACTACGAGCAGTACTTC.

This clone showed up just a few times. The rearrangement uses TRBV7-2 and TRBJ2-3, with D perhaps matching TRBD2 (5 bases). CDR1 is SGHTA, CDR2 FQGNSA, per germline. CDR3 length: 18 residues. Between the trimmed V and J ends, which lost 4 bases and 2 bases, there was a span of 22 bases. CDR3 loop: CASSSSGGSEAYTDTQYF. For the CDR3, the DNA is TGTGCCAGCAGCTCGTCGGGTGGTAGCGAGGCTTACACAGATACGCAGTATTTT.

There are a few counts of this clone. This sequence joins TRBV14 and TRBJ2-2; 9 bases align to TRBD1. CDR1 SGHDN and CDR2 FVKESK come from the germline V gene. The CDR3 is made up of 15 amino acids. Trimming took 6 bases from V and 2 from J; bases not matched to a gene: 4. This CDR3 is CASRRTGDNTGELFF. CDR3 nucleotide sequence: TGTGCCAGCAGACGGACAGGGGATAACACCGGGGAGCTGTTTTTT.

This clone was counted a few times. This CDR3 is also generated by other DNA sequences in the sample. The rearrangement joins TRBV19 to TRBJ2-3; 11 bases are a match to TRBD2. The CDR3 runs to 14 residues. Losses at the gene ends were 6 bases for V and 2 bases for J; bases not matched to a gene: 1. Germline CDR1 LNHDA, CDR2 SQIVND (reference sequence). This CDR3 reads CASRLAGDTDTQYF. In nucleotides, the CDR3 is TGTGCCAGTAGACTAGCGGGGGACACAGATACGCAGTATTTT.

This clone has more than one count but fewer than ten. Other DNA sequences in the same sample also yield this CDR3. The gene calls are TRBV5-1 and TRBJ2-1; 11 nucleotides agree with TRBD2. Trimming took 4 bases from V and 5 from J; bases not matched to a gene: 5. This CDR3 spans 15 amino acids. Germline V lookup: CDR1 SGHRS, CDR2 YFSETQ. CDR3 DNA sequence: TGCGCCAGCAGCCTTCTAGCGGGAGGTAACAATGAGCAGTTCTTC. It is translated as CASSLLAGGNNEQFF.

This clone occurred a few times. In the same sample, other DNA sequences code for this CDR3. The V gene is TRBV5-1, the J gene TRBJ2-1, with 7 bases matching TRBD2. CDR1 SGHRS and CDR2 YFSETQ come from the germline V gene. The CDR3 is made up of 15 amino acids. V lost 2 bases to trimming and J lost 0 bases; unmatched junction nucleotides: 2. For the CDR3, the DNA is TGCGCCAGCAGCTTTGGGGGGGGCTCCTACAATGAGCAGTTCTTC. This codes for CASSFGGGSYNEQFF. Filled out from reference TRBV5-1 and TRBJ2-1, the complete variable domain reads KAGVTQTPRYLIKTRGQQVTLSCSPISGHRSVSWYQQTPGQGLQFLFEYFSETQRNKGNFPGRFSGRQFSNSRSEMNVSTLELGDSALYLCASSFGGGSYNEQFFGPGTRLTVL.

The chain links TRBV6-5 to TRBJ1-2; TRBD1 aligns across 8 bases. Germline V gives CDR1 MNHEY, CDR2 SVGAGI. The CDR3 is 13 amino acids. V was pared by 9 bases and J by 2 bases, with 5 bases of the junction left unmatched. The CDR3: CASSQGANYGYTF. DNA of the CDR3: TGTGCCAGTTCCCAGGGGGCAAACTATGGCTACACCTTC.

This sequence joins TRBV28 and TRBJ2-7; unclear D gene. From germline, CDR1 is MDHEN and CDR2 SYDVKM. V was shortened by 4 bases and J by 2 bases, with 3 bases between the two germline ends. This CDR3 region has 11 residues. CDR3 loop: CASSSTYEQYF. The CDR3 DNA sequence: TGTGCCAGCAGTTCCACCTACGAGCAGTACTTC.

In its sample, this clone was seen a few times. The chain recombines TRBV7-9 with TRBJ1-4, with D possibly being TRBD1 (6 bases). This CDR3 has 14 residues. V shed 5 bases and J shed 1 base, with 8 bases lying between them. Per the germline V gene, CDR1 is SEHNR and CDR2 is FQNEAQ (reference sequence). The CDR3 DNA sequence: TGTGCCAGCAGCGCGGACAGAACTAATGAAAAACTGTTTTTT. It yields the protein CASSADRTNEKLFF.

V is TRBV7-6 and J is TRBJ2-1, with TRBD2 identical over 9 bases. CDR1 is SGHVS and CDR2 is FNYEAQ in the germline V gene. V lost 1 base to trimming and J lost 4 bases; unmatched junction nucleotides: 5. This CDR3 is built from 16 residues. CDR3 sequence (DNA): TGTGCCAGCAGCTTAGTGAGGCTAGCGGGGTACAATGAGCAGTTCTTC. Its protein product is CASSLVRLAGYNEQFF.

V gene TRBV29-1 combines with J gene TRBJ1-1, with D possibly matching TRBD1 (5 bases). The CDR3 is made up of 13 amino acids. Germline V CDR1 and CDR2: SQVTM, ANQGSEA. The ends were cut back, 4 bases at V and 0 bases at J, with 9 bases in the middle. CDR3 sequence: CSVVKGMNTEAFF. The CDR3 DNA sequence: TGCAGCGTTGTAAAGGGGATGAACACTGAAGCTTTCTTT.

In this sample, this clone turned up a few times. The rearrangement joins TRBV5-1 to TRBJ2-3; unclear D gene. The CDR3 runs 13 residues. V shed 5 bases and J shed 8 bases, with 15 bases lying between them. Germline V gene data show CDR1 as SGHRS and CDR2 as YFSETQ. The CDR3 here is CASRPAVPGTQYF. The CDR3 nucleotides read TGCGCCAGCAGGCCGGCCGTTCCGGGTACGCAGTATTTT.

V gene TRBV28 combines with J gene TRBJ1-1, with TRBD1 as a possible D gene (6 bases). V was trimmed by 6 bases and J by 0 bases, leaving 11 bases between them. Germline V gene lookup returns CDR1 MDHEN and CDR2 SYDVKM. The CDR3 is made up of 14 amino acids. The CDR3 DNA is TGTGCCAGCAGCCAGGGGCCGGTGAACACTGAAGCTTTCTTT. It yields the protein CASSQGPVNTEAFF.

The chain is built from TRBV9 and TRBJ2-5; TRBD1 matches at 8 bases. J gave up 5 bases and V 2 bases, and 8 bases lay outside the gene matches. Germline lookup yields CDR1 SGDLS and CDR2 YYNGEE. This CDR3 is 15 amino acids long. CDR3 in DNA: TGTGCCAGCAGCGTCCGGACAGGGTCCCGGGAGACCCAGTACTTC. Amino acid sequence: CASSVRTGSRETQYF.

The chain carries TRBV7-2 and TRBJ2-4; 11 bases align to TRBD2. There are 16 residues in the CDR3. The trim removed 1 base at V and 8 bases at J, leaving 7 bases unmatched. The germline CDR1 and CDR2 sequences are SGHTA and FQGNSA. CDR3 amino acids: CASSLDIAGGRDIQYF. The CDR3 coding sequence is TGTGCCAGCAGCTTAGATATAGCGGGGGGGCGGGACATTCAGTACTTC.

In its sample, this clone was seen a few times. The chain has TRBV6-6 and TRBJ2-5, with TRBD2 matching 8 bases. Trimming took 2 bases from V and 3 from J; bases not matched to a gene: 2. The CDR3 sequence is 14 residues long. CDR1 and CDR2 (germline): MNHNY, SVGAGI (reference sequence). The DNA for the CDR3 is TGTGCCAGCAGTTACCGGGGGGGCGAAGAGACCCAGTACTTC. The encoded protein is CASSYRGGEETQYF.

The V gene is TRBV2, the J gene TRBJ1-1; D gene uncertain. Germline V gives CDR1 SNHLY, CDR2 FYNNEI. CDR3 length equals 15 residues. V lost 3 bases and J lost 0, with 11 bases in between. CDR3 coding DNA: TGTGCCAGCAGTGAGGAAGTGGGAGTGAACACTGAAGCTTTCTTT. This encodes CASSEEVGVNTEAFF. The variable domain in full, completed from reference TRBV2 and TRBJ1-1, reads EPEVTQTPSHQVTQMGQEVILRCVPISNHLYFYWYRQILGQKVEFLVSFYNNEISEKSEIFDDQFSVERPDGSNFTLKIRSTKLEDSAMYFCASSEEVGVNTEAFFGQGTRLTVV.

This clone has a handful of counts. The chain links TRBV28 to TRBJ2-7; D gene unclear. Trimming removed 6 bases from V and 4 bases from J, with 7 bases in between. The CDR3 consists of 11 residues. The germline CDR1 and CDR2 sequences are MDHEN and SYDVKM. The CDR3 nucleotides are TGTGCCAGCAGGGTTGCGTACGAGCAGTACTTC. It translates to CASRVAYEQYF.

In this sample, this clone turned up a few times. The CDR3 loop reads CASSGLDSVAGYTF. CDR3 nucleotides: TGTGCCAGCAGCGGATTGGACTCGGTAGCCGGCTACACCTTC. This chain joins TRBV7-2 and TRBJ1-2; no definite D call. Between the trimmed V and J ends, which lost 5 bases and 8 bases, there was a span of 18 bases. Germline V CDR1 and CDR2: SGHTA, FQGNSA. CDR3 length equals 14 residues.

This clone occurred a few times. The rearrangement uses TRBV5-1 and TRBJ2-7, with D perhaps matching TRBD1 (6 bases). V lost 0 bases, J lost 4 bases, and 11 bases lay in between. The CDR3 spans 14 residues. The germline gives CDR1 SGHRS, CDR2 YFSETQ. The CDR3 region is CASSLDRASYEQYF. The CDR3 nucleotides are TGCGCCAGCAGCTTGGACAGGGCGTCATACGAGCAGTACTTC.